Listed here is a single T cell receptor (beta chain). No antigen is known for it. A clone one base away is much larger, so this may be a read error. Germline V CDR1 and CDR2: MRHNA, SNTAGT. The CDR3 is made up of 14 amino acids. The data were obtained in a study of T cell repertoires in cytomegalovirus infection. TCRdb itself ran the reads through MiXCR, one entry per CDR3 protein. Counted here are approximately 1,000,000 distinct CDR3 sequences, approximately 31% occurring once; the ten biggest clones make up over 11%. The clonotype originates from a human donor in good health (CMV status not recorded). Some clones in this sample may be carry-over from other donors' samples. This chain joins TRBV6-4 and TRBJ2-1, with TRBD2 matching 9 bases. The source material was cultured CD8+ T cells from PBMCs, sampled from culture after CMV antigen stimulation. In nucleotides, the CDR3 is TGTGCCAACAGTGGCGGGGGGGCTTACAATGAGCAGTTCTTC. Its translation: CANSGGGAYNEQFF.